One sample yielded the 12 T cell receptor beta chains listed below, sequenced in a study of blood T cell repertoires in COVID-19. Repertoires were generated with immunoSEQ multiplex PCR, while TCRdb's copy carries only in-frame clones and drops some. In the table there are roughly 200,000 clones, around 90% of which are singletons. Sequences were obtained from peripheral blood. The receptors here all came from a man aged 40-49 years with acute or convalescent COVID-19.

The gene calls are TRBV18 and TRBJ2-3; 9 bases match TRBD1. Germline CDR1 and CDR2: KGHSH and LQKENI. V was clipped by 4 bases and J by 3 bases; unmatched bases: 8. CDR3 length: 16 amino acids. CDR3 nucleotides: TGTGCCAGCTCACTCATCCGGGACAGGGATACAGATACGCAGTATTTT. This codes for CASSLIRDRDTDTQYF.

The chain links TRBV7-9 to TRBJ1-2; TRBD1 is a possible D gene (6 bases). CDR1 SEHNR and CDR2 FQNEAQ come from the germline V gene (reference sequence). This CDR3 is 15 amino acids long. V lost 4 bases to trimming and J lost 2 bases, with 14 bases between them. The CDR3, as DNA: TGTGCCAGCAGCTGGAGGAGGACAGAAAACTATGGCTACACCTTC. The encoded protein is CASSWRRTENYGYTF.

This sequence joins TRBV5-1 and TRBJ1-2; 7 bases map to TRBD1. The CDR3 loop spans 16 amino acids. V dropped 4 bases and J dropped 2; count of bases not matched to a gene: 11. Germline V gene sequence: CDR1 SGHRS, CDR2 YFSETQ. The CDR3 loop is CASSGGSTGANYGYTF. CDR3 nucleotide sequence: TGCGCCAGCAGCGGGGGTTCTACAGGGGCGAACTATGGCTACACCTTC.

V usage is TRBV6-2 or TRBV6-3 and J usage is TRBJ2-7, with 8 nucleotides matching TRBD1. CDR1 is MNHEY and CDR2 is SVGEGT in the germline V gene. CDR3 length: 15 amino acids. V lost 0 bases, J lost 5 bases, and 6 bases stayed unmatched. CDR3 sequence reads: CASSYSSGGFDEQYF. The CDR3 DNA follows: TGTGCCAGCAGTTACTCGTCAGGGGGCTTTGACGAGCAGTACTTC.

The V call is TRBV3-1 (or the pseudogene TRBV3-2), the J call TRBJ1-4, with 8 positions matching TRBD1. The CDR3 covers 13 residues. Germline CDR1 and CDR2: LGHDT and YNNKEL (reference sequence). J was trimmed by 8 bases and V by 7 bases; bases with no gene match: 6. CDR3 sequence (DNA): TGTGCCAGCACCGGACAGGGTGGAGAAAAACTGTTTTTT. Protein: CASTGQGGEKLFF.

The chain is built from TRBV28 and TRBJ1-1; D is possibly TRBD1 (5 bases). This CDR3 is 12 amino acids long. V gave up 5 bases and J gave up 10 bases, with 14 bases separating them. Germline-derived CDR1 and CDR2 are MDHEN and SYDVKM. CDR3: CASSRSGGRAFF. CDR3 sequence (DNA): TGTGCCAGCAGTCGTTCTGGGGGGAGAGCTTTCTTT.

The CDR3: CASSPRQNTEAFF. CDR3 nucleotides: TGTGCCAGCAGCCCCCGACAGAACACTGAAGCTTTCTTT. V and J are TRBV4-2 and TRBJ1-1; D gene ambiguous. The CDR3 loop spans 13 amino acids. The germline gives CDR1 LGHNA, CDR2 YNFKEQ. Trimming removed 4 bases at V and 1 base at J, with 7 bases between.

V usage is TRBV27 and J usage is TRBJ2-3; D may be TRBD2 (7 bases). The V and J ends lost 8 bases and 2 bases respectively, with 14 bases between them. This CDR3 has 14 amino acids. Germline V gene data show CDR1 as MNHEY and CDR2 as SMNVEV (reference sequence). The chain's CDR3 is CASVGRGATDTQYF. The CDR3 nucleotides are TGTGCCAGCGTTGGGAGGGGGGCCACAGATACGCAGTATTTT.

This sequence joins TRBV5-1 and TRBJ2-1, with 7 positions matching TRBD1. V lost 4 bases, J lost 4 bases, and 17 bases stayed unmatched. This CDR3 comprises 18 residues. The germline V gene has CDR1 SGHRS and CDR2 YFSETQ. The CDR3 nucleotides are TGCGCCAGCAGCCCTTCAGGTTCCCTAAGGGGGCGATACAATGAGCAGTTCTTC. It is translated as CASSPSGSLRGRYNEQFF.

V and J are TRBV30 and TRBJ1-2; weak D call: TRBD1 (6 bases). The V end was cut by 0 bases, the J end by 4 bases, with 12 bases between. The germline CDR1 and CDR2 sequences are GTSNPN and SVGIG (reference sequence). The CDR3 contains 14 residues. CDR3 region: CAWSVARGRYGYTF. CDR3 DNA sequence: TGTGCCTGGAGTGTCGCCAGGGGCCGCTATGGCTACACCTTC.

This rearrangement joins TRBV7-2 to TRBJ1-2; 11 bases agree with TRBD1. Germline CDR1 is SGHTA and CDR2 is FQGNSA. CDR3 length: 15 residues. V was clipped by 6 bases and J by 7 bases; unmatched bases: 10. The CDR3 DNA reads TGTGCCAGCAGTTCGGACGGACAGGGGGCAGGTGGCTACACCTTC. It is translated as CASSSDGQGAGGYTF.

CDR3 coding DNA: TGTGCCAGCAGCGCCTCAAGGACAGGTGGACCATATCAGCGGGATACGCAGTATTTT. Translation gives CASSASRTGGPYQRDTQYF. This sequence joins TRBV21-1 and TRBJ2-3; TRBD1 reflects the table's D call only, with no check against the DNA. TRBV21-1 corresponds to a pseudogene. The CDR3 extends over 19 amino acids.